Below are 23 T cell receptor beta chains sequenced from a single sample in a study of blood T cell repertoires in COVID-19. Here immunoSEQ multiplex PCR was the method, and the copy in TCRdb shows in-frame clones only, minus some. The sample lists 150,000 to 200,000 clones, 82% occurring once. What was sequenced was PBMCs or T cells enriched from blood (not recorded which). All receptors come from a woman aged 55-69 years with acute COVID-19.

The chain recombines TRBV27 with TRBJ1-6; 10 bases match TRBD1. Germline V gene sequence: CDR1 MNHEY, CDR2 SMNVEV (reference sequence). The CDR3 runs 16 residues. The junction had 6 bases not matched to a gene; V was cut back by 6 bases and J by 4 bases. The CDR3 region has the DNA TGTGCCAGCAGCGACTTGGGACAGGGGTATAATTCACCCCTCCACTTT. It is translated as CASSDLGQGYNSPLHF.

The sample holds a few counts of this clone. The chain couples TRBV5-4 to TRBJ2-2; no firm D call. The germline CDR1 and CDR2 sequences are SGHNT and YYREEE (reference sequence). V was shortened by 0 bases and J by 5 bases, with 2 bases between the two germline ends. The CDR3 extends over 12 amino acids. For the CDR3, the DNA is TGTGCCAGCAGCTTGGCTACCGGGGAGCTGTTTTTT. Translating gives CASSLATGELFF.

This rearrangement joins TRBV7-9 to TRBJ2-3; TRBD2 matches 8 bases. CDR1 is SEHNR and CDR2 is FQNEAQ in the germline V gene (reference sequence). The CDR3 length is 16 residues. V lost 2 bases and J lost 4; bases outside the gene matches: 8. The CDR3 coding sequence is TGTGCCAGCAGCTTACTAGCGGGTTCTTTTCCAGATACGCAGTATTTT. Residues: CASSLLAGSFPDTQYF. Combining the CDR3 with reference TRBV7-9 and TRBJ2-3 gives the whole variable domain DTGVSQNPRHKITKRGQNVTFRCDPISEHNRLYWYRQTLGQGPEFLTYFQNEAQLEKSRLLSDRFSAERPKGSFSTLEIQRTEQGDSAMYLCASSLLAGSFPDTQYFGPGTRLTVL.

The V and J genes are TRBV5-1 and TRBJ1-1; D perhaps matches TRBD1 (6 bases). Trimming left V 4 bases short and J 0 bases short, with 13 bases between. The germline CDR1 and CDR2 sequences are SGHRS and YFSETQ. The CDR3 is 15 amino acids. The CDR3 protein is CASSTGQPVNTEAFF. The CDR3 DNA sequence: TGCGCCAGCAGCACAGGACAGCCCGTGAACACTGAAGCTTTCTTT.

The chain carries TRBV6-2 or TRBV6-3 and TRBJ2-7; no firm D call. V lost 5 bases and J lost 0, with 11 bases in between. There are 14 residues in the CDR3. The germline gives CDR1 MNHEY, CDR2 SVGEGT. The CDR3 sequence is CASSGYRFSYEQYF. In DNA form, the CDR3 reads TGTGCCAGCAGTGGCTACAGATTCTCCTACGAGCAGTACTTC.

The CDR3 is CASSYGGEGYGQPQHF. As DNA, the CDR3 is TGTGCCAGCAGTTACGGCGGGGAGGGGTATGGTCAGCCCCAGCATTTT. This chain links TRBV6-2 or TRBV6-3 with TRBJ1-5; tentative D call: TRBD1 (5 bases). This CDR3 has 16 amino acids. Germline V gene lookup returns CDR1 MNHEY and CDR2 SVGEGT. Trimming removed 2 bases at V and 6 bases at J, with 17 bases between.

The genes are TRBV19 and TRBJ1-1, with D perhaps matching TRBD1 (5 bases). Germline V lookup: CDR1 LNHDA, CDR2 SQIVND (reference sequence). V lost 3 bases, J lost 2 bases, and 13 bases lay in between. CDR3 length: 15 residues. The CDR3 DNA reads as TGTGCCAGTAGTATCGGTCACAGGATCAACACTGAAGCTTTCTTT. It yields the protein CASSIGHRINTEAFF.

This clone has just a few counts. This chain connects TRBV12-5 to TRBJ2-2; the D gene is possibly TRBD1 (6 bases). The V gene's germline CDR1 is LGHNT and CDR2 FRNRAP. The V gene lost 7 bases and the J gene lost 1 base, with 10 bases spanning the gap. This CDR3 has 14 residues. CDR3: CASAMTGNTGELFF. Written as DNA, the CDR3 is TGTGCTAGTGCAATGACAGGGAACACCGGGGAGCTGTTTTTT.

V is TRBV5-1 and J is TRBJ2-4, with D perhaps TRBD1 (6 bases). The CDR3 extends over 14 amino acids. Per germline, CDR1 SGHRS and CDR2 YFSETQ. Trimming pared 1 base from V and 8 bases from J, leaving 13 bases between. The CDR3 protein is CASSLPGEGDIQYF. The CDR3 DNA sequence: TGCGCCAGCAGCTTGCCAGGGGAAGGTGACATTCAGTACTTC.

The chain recombines TRBV4-1 with TRBJ1-5; no definite D call. The CDR3 consists of 13 residues. From germline, CDR1 is MGHRA and CDR2 YSYEKL. With 0 bases removed from V and 4 bases from J, the gap between germline ends came to 4 bases. The CDR3 region has the DNA TGCGCCAGCAGCCAAGATACAAATCAGCCCCAGCATTTT. It specifies CASSQDTNQPQHF.

The chain couples TRBV19 to TRBJ2-3; 9 bases fit TRBD2. The CDR3 is 16 residues long. The germline V gene encodes CDR1 LNHDA and CDR2 SQIVND (reference sequence). J gave up 2 bases and V 5 bases, and 8 bases lay outside the gene matches. The CDR3 DNA follows: TGTGCCAGTAGTTCAACAGCGGGGGGACCCACAGATACGCAGTATTTT. Its protein product is CASSSTAGGPTDTQYF.

This clone has at least ten counts. The genes are TRBV24-1 and TRBJ1-2; 7 bases are a match to TRBD1. V shed 6 bases, J shed 3 bases, and the junction held 6 bases outside the gene matches. This CDR3 comprises 14 residues. Germline lookup yields CDR1 KGHDR and CDR2 SFDVKD. This CDR3 reads CATSSGQPYYGYTF. The CDR3 DNA follows: TGTGCCACCAGTTCGGGACAGCCATACTATGGCTACACCTTC.

V and J are TRBV5-1 and TRBJ1-4, with 8 bases matching TRBD1. CDR3 size: 14 residues. V was clipped by 4 bases and J by 10 bases; unmatched bases: 9. Per germline, CDR1 SGHRS and CDR2 YFSETQ. CDR3 protein: CASSPRTGQPKLFF. CDR3 sequence (DNA): TGCGCCAGCAGCCCCCGGACAGGGCAACCAAAACTGTTTTTT.

The chain employs TRBV28 and TRBJ2-7; D is unresolved. The CDR3 is made up of 14 amino acids. The germline V and J ends were trimmed by 6 bases and 4 bases, with 16 bases remaining between them. CDR1 is MDHEN, CDR2 SYDVKM, per germline. The CDR3 loop reads CASRPPSPSYEQYV. CDR3 bases: TGTGCCAGCAGACCCCCGAGTCCTTCATACGAGCAGTACGTC.

Note on this clone: At one end the junction does not follow the germline gene, possibly because of a read error. The J gene is TRBJ2-3, the V gene TRBV6-1; 12 bases are shared with TRBD1. The CDR3 sequence is 17 residues long. Germline loops: CDR1 MNHNS, CDR2 SASEGT. CDR3 sequence reads: CASSEGAGTGGTDTQYF. In DNA, the CDR3 is TGTGCCAGCAGTGAGGGGGCCGGGACAGGGGGCACCGATACGCAGTATTTT.

The chain uses TRBV27 and TRBJ1-5; D perhaps matches TRBD1 (5 bases). The CDR3 consists of 16 residues. V dropped 5 bases and J dropped 7 bases, with 21 bases sitting between them. The germline V gene encodes CDR1 MNHEY and CDR2 SMNVEV (reference sequence). DNA for the CDR3: TGTGCCAGCAGTCTTTCCGCGGGGGAATTAGGGCAGCCCCAGCATTTT. Translating it yields CASSLSAGELGQPQHF.

CDR3 coding DNA: TGTGCCAGTAGTATAGGGACAGGCCGACAGACCCAGTACTTC. It is translated as CASSIGTGRQTQYF. The chain employs TRBV19 and TRBJ2-5, with 7 bases lining up with TRBD1. CDR3 size: 14 residues. V gave up 1 base and J gave up 6 bases; unmatched junction bases: 5. Germline CDR1 LNHDA, CDR2 SQIVND (reference sequence).

The CDR3: CASSLVGGSREQFF. DNA of the CDR3: TGTGCCAGCAGCTTAGTGGGCGGGAGTCGTGAGCAGTTCTTC. V is TRBV7-2 and J is TRBJ2-1; 7 nucleotides line up with TRBD2. The trim removed 1 base at V and 9 bases at J, leaving 6 bases unmatched. CDR3 length: 14 amino acids. Looked up from germline, CDR1 is SGHTA and CDR2 is FQGNSA.

This clone came up many times. This chain connects TRBV28 to TRBJ1-5; D is undetermined. This CDR3 comprises 12 residues. Trimming removed 6 bases at V and 2 bases at J, with 5 bases between. Germline V gene data show CDR1 as MDHEN and CDR2 as SYDVKM. The CDR3 sequence: CASSRGNQPQHF. CDR3 nucleotide sequence: TGTGCCAGCAGCCGAGGCAATCAGCCCCAGCATTTT. The whole variable domain, filled in from reference TRBV28 and TRBJ1-5, reads DVKVTQSSRYLVKRTGEKVFLECVQDMDHENMFWYRQDPGLGLRLIYFSYDVKMKEKGDIPEGYSVSREKKERFSLILESASTNQTSMYLCASSRGNQPQHFGDGTRLSIL.

The J gene is TRBJ1-3, the V gene TRBV18, with D tentatively TRBD1 (6 bases). This CDR3 region has 14 residues. Trimming took off 2 bases at V and 4 bases at J, with 9 bases between the two ends. Germline V gene lookup returns CDR1 KGHSH and CDR2 LQKENI. This chain's CDR3 is CASSPGQRGNTIYF. CDR3 nucleotide sequence: TGTGCCAGCTCACCAGGACAGCGGGGAAACACCATATATTTT.

This sequence joins TRBV9 and TRBJ2-3; 16 bases fit TRBD2. This CDR3 has 17 amino acids. With 2 bases clipped from V and 4 bases from J, the junction kept 4 bases outside the gene matches. CDR1 and CDR2 (germline): SGDLS, YYNGEE. The CDR3, as DNA: TGTGCCAGCAGCGTGGGACTAGCGGGGGGGCTAGCAGATACGCAGTATTTT. It codes for CASSVGLAGGLADTQYF.

On this clone itself: Other DNA sequences in the same sample also yield this CDR3. This chain links TRBV7-9 with TRBJ2-3; maybe TRBD1 (5 bases). V dropped 5 bases and J dropped 3 bases, with 9 bases sitting between them. The germline gives CDR1 SEHNR, CDR2 FQNEAQ (reference sequence). The CDR3 spans 13 residues. The CDR3 nucleotides read TGTGCCAGCAGCCCCCGACAGACAGATACGCAGTATTTT. Its protein product is CASSPRQTDTQYF.

The sample holds one count of this clone. This chain uses TRBV19 with TRBJ2-1; 7 bases are shared with TRBD2. V gave up 2 bases and J gave up 6 bases; unmatched junction bases: 13. This CDR3 contains 17 residues. From germline, CDR1 is LNHDA and CDR2 SQIVND (reference sequence). The CDR3 spells CASSISWRSGTGNEQFF. The DNA of the CDR3 is TGTGCCAGTAGTATATCCTGGAGGAGCGGGACTGGCAATGAGCAGTTCTTC.